There are many counts of the clone carrying this T cell receptor (beta chain). What it recognizes is unknown. TCRdb itself ran the 5' RACE reads through MiXCR, one entry per CDR3 protein. Of some 300,000 distinct CDR3 sequences in the sample, 7% to 9% were seen once. These data come from a study of T cells after yellow fever vaccination. Regarding the study as a whole: Researchers report a weaker secondary response that nonetheless peaked faster, day 5 versus 15. Some clonotypes were seen in both the CD4 and the CD8 compartments. These made up a small share and likely arose from convergent recombination. There was a possibility that FACS-sorted repertoires contained abundant clonotypes contaminating from the bulk population. Post-booster repertoires again held most primary-vaccination clones (about 96% CD4, about 88% CD8).

Trimming took off 1 base at V and 3 bases at J, with 10 bases between the two ends. This CDR3 comprises 16 residues. CDR1 and CDR2 (germline): SGHVS, FQNEAQ. This chain uses TRBV7-8 with TRBJ2-6; a weak D match, TRBD2 (6 bases). This receptor was identified in a man aged 18 to 29 who received the YFV17D yellow fever vaccine. The material sequenced was PBMCs, taken about 49 days after the first yellow fever vaccination. The CDR3 loop is CASSLVPGVGANVLTF. The DNA of the CDR3 is TGTGCCAGCAGCTTAGTGCCGGGGGTTGGGGCCAACGTCCTGACTTTC.